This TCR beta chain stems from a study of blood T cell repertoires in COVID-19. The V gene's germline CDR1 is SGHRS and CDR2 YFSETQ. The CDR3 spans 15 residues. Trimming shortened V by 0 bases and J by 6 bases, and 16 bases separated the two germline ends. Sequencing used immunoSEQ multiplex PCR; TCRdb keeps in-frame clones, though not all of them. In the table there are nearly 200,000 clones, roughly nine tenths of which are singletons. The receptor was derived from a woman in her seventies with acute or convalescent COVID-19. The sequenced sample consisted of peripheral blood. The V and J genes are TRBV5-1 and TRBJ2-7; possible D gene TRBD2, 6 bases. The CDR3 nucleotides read TGCGCCAGCAGCTTGGGTTTCGGGAGTGGGGGCGAGCAGTACTTC. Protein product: CASSLGFGSGGEQYF.